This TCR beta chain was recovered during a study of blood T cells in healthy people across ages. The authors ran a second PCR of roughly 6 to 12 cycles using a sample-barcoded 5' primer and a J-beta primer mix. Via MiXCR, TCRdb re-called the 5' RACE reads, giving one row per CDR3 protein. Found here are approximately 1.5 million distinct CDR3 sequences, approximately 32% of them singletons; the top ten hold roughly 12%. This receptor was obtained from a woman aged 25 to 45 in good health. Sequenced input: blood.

The DNA for the CDR3 is TGTGCCAGCACCTACCCGAGCCAAGAGACCCAGTACTTC. Encoded protein: CASTYPSQETQYF. The chain links TRBV6-1 to TRBJ2-5; D not certain. V was pared by 7 bases and J by 1 base, with 10 bases between. From germline, CDR1 is MNHNS and CDR2 SASEGT. The CDR3 has 13 amino acids.